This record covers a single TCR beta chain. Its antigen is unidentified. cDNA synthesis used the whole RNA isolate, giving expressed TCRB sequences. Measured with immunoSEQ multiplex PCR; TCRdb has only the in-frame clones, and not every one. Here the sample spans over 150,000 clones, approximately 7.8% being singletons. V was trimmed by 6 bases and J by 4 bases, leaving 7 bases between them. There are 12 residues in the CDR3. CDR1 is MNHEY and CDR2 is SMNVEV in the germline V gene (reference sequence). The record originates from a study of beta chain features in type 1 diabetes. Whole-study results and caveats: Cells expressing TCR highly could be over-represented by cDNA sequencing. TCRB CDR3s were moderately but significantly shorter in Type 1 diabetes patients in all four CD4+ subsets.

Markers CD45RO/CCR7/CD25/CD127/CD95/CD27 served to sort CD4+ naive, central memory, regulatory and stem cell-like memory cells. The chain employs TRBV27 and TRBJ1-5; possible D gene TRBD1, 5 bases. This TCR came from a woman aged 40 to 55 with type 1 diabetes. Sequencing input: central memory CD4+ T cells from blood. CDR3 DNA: TGTGCCAGCAGGGGGGGGAATCAGCCCCAGCATTTT. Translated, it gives CASRGGNQPQHF.